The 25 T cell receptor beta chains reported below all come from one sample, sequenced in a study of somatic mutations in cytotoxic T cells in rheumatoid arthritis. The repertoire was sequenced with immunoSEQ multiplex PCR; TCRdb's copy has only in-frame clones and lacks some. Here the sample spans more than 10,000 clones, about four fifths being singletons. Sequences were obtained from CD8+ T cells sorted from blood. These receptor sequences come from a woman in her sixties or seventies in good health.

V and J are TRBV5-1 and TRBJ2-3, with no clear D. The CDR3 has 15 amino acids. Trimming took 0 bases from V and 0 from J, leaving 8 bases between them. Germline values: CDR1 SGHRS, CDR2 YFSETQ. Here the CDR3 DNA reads TGCGCCAGCAGCTTGGTGGCGGCTAGCACAGATACGCAGTATTTT. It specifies CASSLVAASTDTQYF.

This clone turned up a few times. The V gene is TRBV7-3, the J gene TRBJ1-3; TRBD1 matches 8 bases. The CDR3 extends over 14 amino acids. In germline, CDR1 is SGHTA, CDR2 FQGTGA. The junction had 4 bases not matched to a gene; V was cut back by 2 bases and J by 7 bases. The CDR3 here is CASSLRRGLNTIYF. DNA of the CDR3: TGTGCCAGCAGCTTACGCAGGGGGCTCAACACCATATATTTT.

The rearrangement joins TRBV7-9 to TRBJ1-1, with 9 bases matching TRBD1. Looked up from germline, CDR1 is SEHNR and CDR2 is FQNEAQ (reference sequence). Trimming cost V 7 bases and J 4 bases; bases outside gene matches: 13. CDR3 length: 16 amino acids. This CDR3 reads CASTRGGTGGPTEAFF. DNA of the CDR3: TGTGCCAGCACGCGCGGCGGAACAGGGGGCCCCACTGAAGCTTTCTTT.

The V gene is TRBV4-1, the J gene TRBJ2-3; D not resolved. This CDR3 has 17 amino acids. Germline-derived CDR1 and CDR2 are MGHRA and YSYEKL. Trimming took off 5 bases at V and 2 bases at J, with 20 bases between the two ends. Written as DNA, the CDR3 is TGCGCCAGCAGCTCCCGCGCCGAGCCAGGCCTCACAGATACGCAGTATTTT. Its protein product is CASSSRAEPGLTDTQYF.

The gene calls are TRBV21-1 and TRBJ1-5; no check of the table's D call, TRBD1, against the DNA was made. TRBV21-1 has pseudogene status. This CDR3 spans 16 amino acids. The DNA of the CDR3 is TGTGCCAGCAGCCGCCGGACAGGGAACCCCAAACAGCCCCAGCATTTT. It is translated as CASSRRTGNPKQPQHF.

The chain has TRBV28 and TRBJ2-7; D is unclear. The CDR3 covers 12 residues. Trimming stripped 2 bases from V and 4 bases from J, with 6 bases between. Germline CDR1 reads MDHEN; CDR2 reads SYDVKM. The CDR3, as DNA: TGTGCCAGCAGTTTACGGTGGTACGAGCAGTACTTC. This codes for CASSLRWYEQYF.

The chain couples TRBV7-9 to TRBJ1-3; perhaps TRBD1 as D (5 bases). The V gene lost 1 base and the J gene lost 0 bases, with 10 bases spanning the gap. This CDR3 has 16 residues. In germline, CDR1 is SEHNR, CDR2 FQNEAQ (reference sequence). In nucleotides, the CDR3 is TGTGCCAGCAGCTTAGGGGACTCGAGCTCTGGAAACACCATATATTTT. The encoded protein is CASSLGDSSSGNTIYF.

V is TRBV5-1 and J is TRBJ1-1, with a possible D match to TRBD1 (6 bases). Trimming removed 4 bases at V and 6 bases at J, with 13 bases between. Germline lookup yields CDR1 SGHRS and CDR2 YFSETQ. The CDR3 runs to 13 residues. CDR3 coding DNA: TGCGCCAGCAGCGCTCAACAGGGTTCTGAAGCTTTCTTT. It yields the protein CASSAQQGSEAFF.

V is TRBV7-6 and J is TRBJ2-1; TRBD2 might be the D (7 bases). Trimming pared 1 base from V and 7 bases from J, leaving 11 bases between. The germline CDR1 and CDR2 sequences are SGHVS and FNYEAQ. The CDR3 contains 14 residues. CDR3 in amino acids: CASSLGGGVNEQFF. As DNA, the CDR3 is TGTGCCAGCAGCTTAGGAGGGGGGGTGAATGAGCAGTTCTTC.

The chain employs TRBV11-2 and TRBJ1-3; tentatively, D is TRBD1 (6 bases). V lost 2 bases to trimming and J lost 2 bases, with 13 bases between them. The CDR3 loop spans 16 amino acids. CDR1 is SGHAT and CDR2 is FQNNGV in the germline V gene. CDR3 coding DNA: TGTGCCAGCAGCTTAAACAGGGACGGGACTGGAAACACCATATATTTT. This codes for CASSLNRDGTGNTIYF.

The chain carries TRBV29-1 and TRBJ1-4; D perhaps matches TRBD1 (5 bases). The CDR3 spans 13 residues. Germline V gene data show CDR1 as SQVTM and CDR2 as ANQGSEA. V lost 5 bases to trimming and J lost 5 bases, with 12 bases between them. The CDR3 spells CSVKTAQNEKLFF. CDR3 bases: TGCAGCGTTAAGACAGCCCAAAATGAAAAACTGTTTTTT.

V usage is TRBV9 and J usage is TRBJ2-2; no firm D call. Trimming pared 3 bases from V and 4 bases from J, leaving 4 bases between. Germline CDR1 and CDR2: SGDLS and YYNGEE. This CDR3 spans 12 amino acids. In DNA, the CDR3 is TGTGCCAGCAGCGCAGGCACCGGGGAGCTGTTTTTT. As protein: CASSAGTGELFF.

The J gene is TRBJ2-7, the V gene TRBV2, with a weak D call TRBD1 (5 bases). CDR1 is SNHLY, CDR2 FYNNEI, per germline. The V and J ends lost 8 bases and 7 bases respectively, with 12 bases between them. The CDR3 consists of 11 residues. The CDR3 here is CASARAGEQYF. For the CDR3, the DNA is TGTGCCAGCGCCAGGGCAGGAGAGCAGTACTTC.

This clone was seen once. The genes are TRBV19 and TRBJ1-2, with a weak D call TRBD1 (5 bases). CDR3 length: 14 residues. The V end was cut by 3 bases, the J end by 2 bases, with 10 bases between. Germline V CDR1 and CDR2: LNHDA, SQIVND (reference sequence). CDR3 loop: CASSIWTRNYGYTF. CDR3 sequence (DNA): TGTGCCAGTAGTATCTGGACAAGGAACTATGGCTACACCTTC.

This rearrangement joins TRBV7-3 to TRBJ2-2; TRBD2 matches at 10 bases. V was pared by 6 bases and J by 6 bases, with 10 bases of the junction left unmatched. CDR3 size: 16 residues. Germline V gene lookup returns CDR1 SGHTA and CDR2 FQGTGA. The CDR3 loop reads CASRGGTSEDPGELFF. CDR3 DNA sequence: TGTGCCAGCAGGGGAGGGACTAGCGAGGATCCCGGGGAGCTGTTTTTT.

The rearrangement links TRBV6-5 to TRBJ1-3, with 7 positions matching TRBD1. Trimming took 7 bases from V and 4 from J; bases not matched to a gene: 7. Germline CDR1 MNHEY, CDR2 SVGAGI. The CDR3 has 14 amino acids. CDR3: CASKGAGGGNTIYF. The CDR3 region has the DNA TGTGCCAGCAAGGGGGCGGGAGGCGGAAACACCATATATTTT.

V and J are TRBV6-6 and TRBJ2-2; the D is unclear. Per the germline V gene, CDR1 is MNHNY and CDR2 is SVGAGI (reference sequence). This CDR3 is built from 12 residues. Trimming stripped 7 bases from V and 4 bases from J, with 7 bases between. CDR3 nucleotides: TGTGCCAGCATTGAGGCCACCGGGGAGCTGTTTTTT. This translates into CASIEATGELFF.

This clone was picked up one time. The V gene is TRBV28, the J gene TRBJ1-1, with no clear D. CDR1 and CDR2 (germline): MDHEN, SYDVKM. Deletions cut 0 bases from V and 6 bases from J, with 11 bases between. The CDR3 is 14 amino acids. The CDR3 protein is CASSLWKYNAEAFF. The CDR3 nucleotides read TGTGCCAGCAGTTTATGGAAATACAACGCTGAAGCTTTCTTT.

The chain's CDR3 is CASSPSGVGRETQYF. The CDR3 DNA is TGTGCCAGCAGCCCCAGCGGGGTGGGTAGGGAGACCCAGTACTTC. The chain combines TRBV9 with TRBJ2-5, with 7 nucleotides matching TRBD2. V lost 4 bases, J lost 5 bases, and 11 bases stayed unmatched. This CDR3 spans 15 amino acids. Looked up from germline, CDR1 is SGDLS and CDR2 is YYNGEE.

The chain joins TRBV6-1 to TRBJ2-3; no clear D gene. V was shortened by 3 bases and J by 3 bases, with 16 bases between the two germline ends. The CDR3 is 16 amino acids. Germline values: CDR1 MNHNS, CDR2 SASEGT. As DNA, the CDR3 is TGTGCCAGCAGTGACTGGGCTGTCAGATTGACAGATACGCAGTATTTT. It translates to CASSDWAVRLTDTQYF.

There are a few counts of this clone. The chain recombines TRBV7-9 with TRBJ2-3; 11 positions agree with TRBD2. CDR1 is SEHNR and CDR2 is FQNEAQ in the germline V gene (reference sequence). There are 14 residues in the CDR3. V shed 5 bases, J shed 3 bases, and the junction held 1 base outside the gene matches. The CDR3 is CASSPSGGTDTQYF. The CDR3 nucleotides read TGTGCCAGCAGCCCTAGCGGGGGGACAGATACGCAGTATTTT.

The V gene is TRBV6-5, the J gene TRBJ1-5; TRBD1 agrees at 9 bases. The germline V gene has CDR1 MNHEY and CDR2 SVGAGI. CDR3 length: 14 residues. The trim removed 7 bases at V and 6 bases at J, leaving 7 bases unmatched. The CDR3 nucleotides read TGTGCCAGCAAAACCGGGACAGGGTCTCAGCCCCAGCATTTT. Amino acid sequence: CASKTGTGSQPQHF.

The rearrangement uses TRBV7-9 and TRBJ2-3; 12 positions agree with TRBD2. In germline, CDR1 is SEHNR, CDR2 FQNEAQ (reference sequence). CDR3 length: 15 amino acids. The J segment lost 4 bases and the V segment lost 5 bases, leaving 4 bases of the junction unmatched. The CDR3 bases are TGTGCCAGCAGCCTACTAGCGGGGGGCGCAGATACGCAGTATTTT. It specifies CASSLLAGGADTQYF.

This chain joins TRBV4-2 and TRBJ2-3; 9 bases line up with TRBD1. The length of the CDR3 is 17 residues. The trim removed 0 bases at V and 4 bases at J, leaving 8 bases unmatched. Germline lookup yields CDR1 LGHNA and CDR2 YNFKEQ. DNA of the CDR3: TGTGCCAGCAGCCAAGAAGGGGGGACAGGGAGGGCAGATACGCAGTATTTT. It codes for CASSQEGGTGRADTQYF.

The CDR3 nucleotides read TGTGCCAGCAGTGAAACCGGGACAGGGGACTTCAACACTGAAGCTTTCTTT. Its protein is CASSETGTGDFNTEAFF. The chain joins TRBV6-1 to TRBJ1-1; 10 bases map to TRBD1. The CDR3 extends over 17 amino acids. J was trimmed by 2 bases and V by 2 bases; bases with no gene match: 8. Germline V gene lookup returns CDR1 MNHNS and CDR2 SASEGT.